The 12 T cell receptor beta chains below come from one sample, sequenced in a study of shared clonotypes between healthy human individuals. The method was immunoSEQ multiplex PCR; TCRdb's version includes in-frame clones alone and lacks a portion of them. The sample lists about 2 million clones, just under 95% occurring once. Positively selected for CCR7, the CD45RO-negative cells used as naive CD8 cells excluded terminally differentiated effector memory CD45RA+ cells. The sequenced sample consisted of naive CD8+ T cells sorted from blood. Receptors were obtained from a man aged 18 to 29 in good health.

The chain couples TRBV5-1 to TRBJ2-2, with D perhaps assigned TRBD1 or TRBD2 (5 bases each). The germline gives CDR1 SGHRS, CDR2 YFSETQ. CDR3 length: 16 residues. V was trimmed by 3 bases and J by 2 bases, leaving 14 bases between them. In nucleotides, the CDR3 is TGCGCCAGCAGCTGGGGGACGGACTCCAACACCGGGGAGCTGTTTTTT. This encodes CASSWGTDSNTGELFF.

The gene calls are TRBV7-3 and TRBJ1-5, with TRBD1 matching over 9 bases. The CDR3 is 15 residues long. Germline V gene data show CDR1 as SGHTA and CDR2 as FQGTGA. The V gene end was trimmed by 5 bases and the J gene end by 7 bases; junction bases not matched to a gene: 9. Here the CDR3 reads CASSPRDRAWQPQHF. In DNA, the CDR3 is TGTGCCAGCAGCCCCCGGGACAGGGCATGGCAGCCCCAGCATTTT.

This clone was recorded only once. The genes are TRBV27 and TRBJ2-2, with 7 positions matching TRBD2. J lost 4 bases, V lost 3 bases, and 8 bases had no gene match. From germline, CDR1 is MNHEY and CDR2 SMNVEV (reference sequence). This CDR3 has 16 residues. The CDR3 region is CASSFGAGEITGELFF. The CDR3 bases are TGTGCCAGCAGTTTTGGGGCGGGGGAAATCACCGGGGAGCTGTTTTTT.

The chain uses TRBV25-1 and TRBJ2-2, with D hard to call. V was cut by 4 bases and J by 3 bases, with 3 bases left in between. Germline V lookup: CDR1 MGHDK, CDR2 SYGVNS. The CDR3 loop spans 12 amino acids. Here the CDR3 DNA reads TGTGCCAGCAGTGCGGACACCGGGGAGCTGTTTTTT. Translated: CASSADTGELFF.

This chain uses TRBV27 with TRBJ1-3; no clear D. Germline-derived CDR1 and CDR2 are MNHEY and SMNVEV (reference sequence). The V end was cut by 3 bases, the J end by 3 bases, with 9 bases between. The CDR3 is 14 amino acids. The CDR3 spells CASSFAGDGNTIYF. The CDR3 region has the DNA TGTGCCAGCAGTTTCGCCGGGGATGGAAACACCATATATTTT.

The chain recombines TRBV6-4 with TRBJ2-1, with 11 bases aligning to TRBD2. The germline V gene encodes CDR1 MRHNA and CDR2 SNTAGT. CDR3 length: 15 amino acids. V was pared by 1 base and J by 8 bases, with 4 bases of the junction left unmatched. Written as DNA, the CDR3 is TGTGCCAGCAGTGACTTGGGACTAGCGGTCTATGAGCAGTTCTTC. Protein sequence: CASSDLGLAVYEQFF.

The CDR3: CASSGGWVAFF. The CDR3 bases are TGCGCCAGCAGTGGGGGTTGGGTGGCTTTCTTT. This chain links TRBV10-2 with TRBJ1-1; no clear D. Trimming took off 4 bases at V and 11 bases at J, with 11 bases between the two ends. Germline CDR1 reads WSHSY; CDR2 reads SAAADI. This CDR3 has 11 residues.

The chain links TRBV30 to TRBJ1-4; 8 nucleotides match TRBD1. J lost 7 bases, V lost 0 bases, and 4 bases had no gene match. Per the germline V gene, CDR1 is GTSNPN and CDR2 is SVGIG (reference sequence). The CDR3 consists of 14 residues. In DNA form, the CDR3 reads TGTGCCTGGAGTGTAACAGGGGGGCTTGAAAAACTGTTTTTT. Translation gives CAWSVTGGLEKLFF.

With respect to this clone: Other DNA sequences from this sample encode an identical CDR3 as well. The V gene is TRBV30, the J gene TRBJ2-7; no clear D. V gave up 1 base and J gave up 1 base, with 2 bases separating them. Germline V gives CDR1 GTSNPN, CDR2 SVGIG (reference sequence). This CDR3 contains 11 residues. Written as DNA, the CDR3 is TGTGCCTGGAGTGCATCCTACGAGCAGTACTTC. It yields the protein CAWSASYEQYF.

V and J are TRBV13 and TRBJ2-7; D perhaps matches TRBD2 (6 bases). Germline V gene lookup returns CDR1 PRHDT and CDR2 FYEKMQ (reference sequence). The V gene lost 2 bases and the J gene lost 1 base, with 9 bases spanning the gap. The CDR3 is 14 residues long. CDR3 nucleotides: TGTGCCAGCAGCTTACCGGGACTTTCCTACGAGCAGTACTTC. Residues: CASSLPGLSYEQYF.

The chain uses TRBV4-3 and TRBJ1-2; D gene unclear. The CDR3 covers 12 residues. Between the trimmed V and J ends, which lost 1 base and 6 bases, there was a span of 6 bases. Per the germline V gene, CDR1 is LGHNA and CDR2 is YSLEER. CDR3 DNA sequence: TGCGCCAGCAGCCAAGTCGGGGATGGCTACACCTTC. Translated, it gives CASSQVGDGYTF.

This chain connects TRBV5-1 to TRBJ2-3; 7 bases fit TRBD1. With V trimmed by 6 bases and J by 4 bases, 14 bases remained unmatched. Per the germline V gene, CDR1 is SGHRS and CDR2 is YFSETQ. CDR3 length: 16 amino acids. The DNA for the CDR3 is TGCGCCAGCACCTGGACCCCCAGGGGGAAGGCAGATACGCAGTATTTT. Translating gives CASTWTPRGKADTQYF.